These 27 T cell receptor beta chains were all obtained from the same sample, sequenced in a study of regulatory T cells in long-lasting Graves disease. Time point: newly diagnosed GD, antithyroid drugs for less than 3 months. The TCR library was made from RNA that had been extracted from PBMCs in TRIzol. Library construction for TCR beta used iRepertoire HTBI primers and Arm-PCR of CDR3 regions. One entry per CDR3 protein results from TCRdb running MiXCR on the multiplex PCR reads. Of more than 400,000 distinct CDR3 sequences listed, 15% to 20% are singletons. These sequences were also reported in another study, on T cells in Graves' hyperthyroidism and ophthalmopathy.

Specimen: peripheral blood mononuclear cells (PBMCs), collected at new diagnosis, from a patient treated with antithyroid drugs. Receptors originate from a middle-aged man with Graves disease.

This clonotype was seen at least ten times. V is TRBV5-5 and J is TRBJ2-7; 7 nucleotides match TRBD1. With 3 bases clipped from V and 3 bases from J, the junction kept 6 bases outside the gene matches. The CDR3 consists of 14 residues. Germline CDR1 and CDR2: SGHKS and YYEKEE (reference sequence). The CDR3 region is CASSSRDSNYEQYF. CDR3 sequence (DNA): TGTGCCAGCAGCTCCCGGGACAGCAACTACGAGCAGTACTTC.

The chain links TRBV30 to TRBJ2-3; possible D gene TRBD2, 6 bases. The CDR3 length is 14 residues. Germline CDR1 GTSNPN, CDR2 SVGIG (reference sequence). V gave up 2 bases and J gave up 3 bases, with 12 bases separating them. The CDR3 DNA sequence: TGTGCCTGGAGTCTATTAGCGGTTACAGATACGCAGTATTTT. Protein: CAWSLLAVTDTQYF.

This clonotype has ten or more counts. This chain connects TRBV28 to TRBJ2-7; the D call may be TRBD1 or TRBD2 (5 bases each). The V and J ends lost 2 bases and 10 bases respectively, with 18 bases between them. In germline, CDR1 is MDHEN, CDR2 SYDVKM. The CDR3 contains 14 residues. The CDR3 is CASSLISGTLNQYF. CDR3 sequence (DNA): TGTGCCAGCAGTTTAATTTCCGGGACCCTCAACCAGTACTTC.

This clonotype has ten or more counts. This chain joins TRBV28 and TRBJ1-2; D is unclear. V was shortened by 3 bases and J by 8 bases, with 10 bases between the two germline ends. The germline gives CDR1 MDHEN, CDR2 SYDVKM. CDR3 length: 12 amino acids. The CDR3 loop is CASSFPAWGYTF. Written as DNA, the CDR3 is TGTGCCAGCAGTTTCCCCGCGTGGGGCTACACCTTC.

This chain joins TRBV7-2 and TRBJ1-4; weak D call: TRBD1 (6 bases). The CDR3 runs 16 residues. The ends were cut back, 1 base at V and 5 bases at J, with 14 bases in the middle. The V gene's germline CDR1 is SGHTA and CDR2 FQGNSA. CDR3 nucleotide sequence: TGTGCCAGCAGCTTAGGGACAGACTTCCCAAATGAAAAACTGTTTTTT. This translates into CASSLGTDFPNEKLFF.

This clonotype has ten or more counts. The V and J genes are TRBV6-2 or TRBV6-3 and TRBJ2-5; D is undetermined. CDR1 is MNHEY and CDR2 is SVGEGT in the germline V gene. This CDR3 is built from 12 residues. The V end was cut by 7 bases, the J end by 4 bases, with 10 bases between. The CDR3 sequence is CASTLWTETQYF. The CDR3 region has the DNA TGTGCCAGCACACTTTGGACAGAGACCCAGTACTTC.

This clonotype was seen a handful of times. V gene TRBV2 combines with J gene TRBJ2-3, with 7 bases identical to TRBD1. V lost 6 bases, J lost 1 base, and 10 bases stayed unmatched. This CDR3 has 16 amino acids. Germline assignment: CDR1 SNHLY and CDR2 FYNNEI. The CDR3 spells CASSVDRADGTDTQYF. DNA for the CDR3: TGTGCCAGCAGCGTCGACAGGGCGGACGGCACAGATACGCAGTATTTT.

V usage is TRBV19 and J usage is TRBJ2-1, with a possible D match to TRBD1 (6 bases). Trimming shortened V by 5 bases and J by 5 bases, and 19 bases separated the two germline ends. The CDR3 spans 16 residues. Per germline, CDR1 LNHDA and CDR2 SQIVND (reference sequence). CDR3 bases: TGTGCCAGTAGTCCCCGCCACCAACAGGGCAACAATGAGCAGTTCTTC. This sequence encodes CASSPRHQQGNNEQFF. The whole variable domain, filled in from reference TRBV19 and TRBJ2-1, reads DGGITQSPKYLFRKEGQNVTLSCEQNLNHDAMYWYRQDPGQGLRLIYYSQIVNDFQKGDIAEGYSVSREKKESFPLTVTSAQKNPTAFYLCASSPRHQQGNNEQFFGPGTRLTVL.

The chain links TRBV5-1 to TRBJ1-2; no reliable D call. The CDR3 consists of 14 residues. V shed 1 base and J shed 6 bases, with 13 bases lying between them. Germline CDR1 SGHRS, CDR2 YFSETQ. The CDR3 loop reads CASSLKRENDGYTF. The CDR3 region has the DNA TGCGCCAGCAGCTTGAAAAGGGAAAATGATGGCTACACCTTC.

This clonotype has at least ten counts. The genes are TRBV7-9 and TRBJ2-5; TRBD1 aligns across 9 bases. Germline CDR1 reads SEHNR; CDR2 reads FQNEAQ (reference sequence). With V trimmed by 0 bases and J by 1 base, 0 bases remained unmatched. This CDR3 spans 15 amino acids. CDR3 amino acids: CASSLADRGQETQYF. The DNA of the CDR3 is TGTGCCAGCAGCTTAGCGGACAGGGGCCAAGAGACCCAGTACTTC.

This sequence joins TRBV5-1 and TRBJ1-4, with TRBD1 as a possible D gene (6 bases). V lost 3 bases to trimming and J lost 0 bases, with 9 bases between them. Germline V gives CDR1 SGHRS, CDR2 YFSETQ. The CDR3 runs to 15 residues. The CDR3 DNA sequence: TGCGCCAGCAGCTCCAGGACAGCAACTAATGAAAAACTGTTTTTT. This codes for CASSSRTATNEKLFF.

The genes are TRBV19 and TRBJ2-3; D is uncertain. The CDR3 is made up of 12 amino acids. V lost 10 bases, J lost 6 bases, and 14 bases lay in between. CDR1 and CDR2 (germline): LNHDA, SQIVND (reference sequence). The CDR3 loop is CATEGVEDTQYF. In nucleotides, the CDR3 is TGTGCCACCGAAGGAGTCGAGGATACGCAGTATTTT.

This clonotype has at least ten counts. V is TRBV28 and J is TRBJ2-7; D not certain. Germline CDR1 MDHEN, CDR2 SYDVKM. V shed 7 bases and J shed 3 bases, with 16 bases lying between them. This CDR3 comprises 14 residues. CDR3 protein: CASNFRRSDYEQYF. As DNA, the CDR3 is TGTGCCAGCAATTTCCGGCGCTCGGACTACGAGCAGTACTTC.

This clonotype was counted ten times or more. This chain uses TRBV3-1 with TRBJ2-5; D not resolved. CDR1 and CDR2 from the germline V gene are LGHDT and YNNKEL (reference sequence). The CDR3 is made up of 13 amino acids. V dropped 0 bases and J dropped 10 bases, with 12 bases sitting between them. The chain's CDR3 is CASSQDLEAIQYF. The CDR3 region has the DNA TGTGCCAGCAGCCAAGATCTCGAGGCAATCCAGTACTTC.

This clonotype was picked up a small number of times. This chain connects TRBV15 to TRBJ1-5; no firm D call. V was trimmed by 0 bases and J by 3 bases, leaving 9 bases between them. CDR1 and CDR2 from the germline V gene are LNHNV and YYDKDF (reference sequence). The CDR3 runs 15 residues. The CDR3 DNA sequence: TGTGCCACCAGCAGAGATGGTGGGGACAATCAGCCCCAGCATTTT. Protein: CATSRDGGDNQPQHF.

This clonotype was seen ten or more times. The genes are TRBV30 and TRBJ2-3; tentative D call: TRBD2 (6 bases). V lost 4 bases and J lost 4, with 18 bases in between. From germline, CDR1 is GTSNPN and CDR2 SVGIG (reference sequence). The CDR3 runs to 15 residues. CDR3 nucleotides: TGTGCCTGGACCCGGGGAGGCCTTCGCGCAGATACGCAGTATTTT. Encoded protein: CAWTRGGLRADTQYF.

There are a few counts of this clonotype. The rearrangement joins TRBV28 to TRBJ1-2, with D unclear. The germline V gene encodes CDR1 MDHEN and CDR2 SYDVKM. Trimming removed 6 bases at V and 4 bases at J, with 9 bases between. This CDR3 comprises 12 residues. CDR3 loop: CASSGSSYGYTF. The CDR3 DNA reads as TGTGCCAGCAGCGGATCGTCCTATGGCTACACCTTC.

A remark on this clonotype: Given a far larger clone just one base away, this is likely a sequencing read error. The rearrangement links TRBV20-1 to TRBJ2-4; 8 bases are a match to TRBD1. The DNA end lines up better with TRBJ2-3; the J call may be wrong. The CDR3 sequence is 17 residues long. Germline values: CDR1 DFQATT, CDR2 SNEGSKA (reference sequence). CDR3 nucleotide sequence: TGCAGTGCTAGAGAAGGGTCAGGGGGCTTTAACACAGATGCGCAGTATTTT. Translation: CSAREGSGGFNTDAQYF.

This clonotype was picked up many times. The chain links TRBV28 to TRBJ2-2; a possible D gene is TRBD1 (6 bases). The CDR3 has 17 residues. Germline-derived CDR1 and CDR2 are MDHEN and SYDVKM. V was pared by 2 bases and J by 6 bases, with 19 bases between. This CDR3 reads CASSLRRGFFYAGELFF. CDR3 DNA sequence: TGTGCCAGCAGTTTACGCAGGGGTTTCTTTTATGCCGGGGAGCTGTTTTTT.

This clonotype was seen repeatedly, ten times or more. This chain joins TRBV30 and TRBJ2-5; D unresolved. The germline V gene has CDR1 GTSNPN and CDR2 SVGIG (reference sequence). This CDR3 comprises 12 residues. Deletions cut 3 bases from V and 5 bases from J, with 10 bases between. The CDR3 region has the DNA TGTGCCTGGAGGTCAGGTTGGGAGACCCAGTACTTC. It specifies CAWRSGWETQYF.

Concerning this clonotype: A much more abundant neighbour one base away suggests this may be a read error. This likely comes from a read error, as the CDR3 has no conserved phenylalanine or tryptophan at its end. The chain carries TRBV14 and TRBJ2-1; 9 nucleotides match TRBD2. This CDR3 is built from 17 residues. The germline gives CDR1 SGHDN, CDR2 FVKESK. V was pared by 1 base and J by 8 bases, with 12 bases of the junction left unmatched. As DNA, the CDR3 is TGTGCCAGCAGCCAAGGACTAGCGGCAGTTTGGGGCGATGAGCAGTTCCTC. This sequence encodes CASSQGLAAVWGDEQFL.

In regard to this clonotype: A much larger clone sits a single nucleotide away, making a read error possible. The rearrangement joins TRBV27 to TRBJ2-7; D may be TRBD2 (5 bases). Looked up from germline, CDR1 is MNHEY and CDR2 is SMNVEV (reference sequence). CDR3 size: 14 residues. The CDR3 protein is CASKLSGGTYEQHF. In DNA, the CDR3 is TGTGCCAGCAAGTTAAGCGGTGGAACCTACGAGCAGCACTTC.

This clonotype showed up many times. The chain joins TRBV28 to TRBJ1-2; 7 bases line up with TRBD1. The CDR3 is 13 residues long. CDR1 and CDR2 from the germline V gene are MDHEN and SYDVKM. The V and J ends lost 6 bases and 3 bases, in that order; junction bases with no gene match: 4. CDR3 coding DNA: TGTGCCAGCAGGCCGCAGGGGGACTATGGCTACACCTTC. This translates into CASRPQGDYGYTF.

This clonotype was picked up many times. A much larger clone differs by one base, so this may be a read error. This chain connects TRBV3-1 to TRBJ1-1, with TRBD1 as a possible D gene (5 bases). The CDR3 contains 13 residues. V shed 2 bases and J shed 1 base, with 5 bases lying between them. Germline values: CDR1 LGHDT, CDR2 YNNKEL (reference sequence). The chain's CDR3 is CASSQQGNTEAFF. For the CDR3, the DNA is TGTGCCAGCAGCCAACAGGGGAACACTGAAGCTTTCTTT. Based on the CDR3 plus reference TRBV3-1 and TRBJ1-1, the full variable domain is DTAVSQTPKYLVTQMGNDKSIKCEQNLGHDTMYWYKQDSKKFLKIMFSYNNKELIINETVPNRFSPKSPDKAHLNLHINSLELGDSAVYFCASSQQGNTEAFFGQGTRLTVV.

Ten or more counts support this clonotype. This chain joins TRBV6-1 and TRBJ2-7; TRBD2 matches at 14 bases. This CDR3 is 19 amino acids long. With V trimmed by 6 bases and J by 5 bases, 18 bases remained unmatched. CDR1 is MNHNS, CDR2 SASEGT, per germline. The CDR3 reads CASRPTGTSGSKFIHEQYF. CDR3 DNA: TGTGCCAGCAGACCCACCGGGACTAGCGGGAGTAAGTTCATCCACGAGCAGTACTTC.

The chain uses TRBV30 and TRBJ2-7; D perhaps matches TRBD2 (5 bases). CDR3 length equals 11 residues. V lost 1 base and J lost 10, with 11 bases in between. Germline CDR1 reads GTSNPN; CDR2 reads SVGIG (reference sequence). In DNA form, the CDR3 reads TGTGCCTGGAGTGAGGCAGCGGTACAGTACTTC. Amino acid sequence: CAWSEAAVQYF.

This clonotype was observed a few times. The chain uses TRBV2 and TRBJ2-5, with 9 bases fitting TRBD1. Germline V gene data show CDR1 as SNHLY and CDR2 as FYNNEI. V lost 7 bases, J lost 5 bases, and 5 bases stayed unmatched. This CDR3 is 13 amino acids long. Here the CDR3 DNA reads TGTGCCAGCATTGGGGGGACAGGGGAGACCCAGTACTTC. Translation gives CASIGGTGETQYF.